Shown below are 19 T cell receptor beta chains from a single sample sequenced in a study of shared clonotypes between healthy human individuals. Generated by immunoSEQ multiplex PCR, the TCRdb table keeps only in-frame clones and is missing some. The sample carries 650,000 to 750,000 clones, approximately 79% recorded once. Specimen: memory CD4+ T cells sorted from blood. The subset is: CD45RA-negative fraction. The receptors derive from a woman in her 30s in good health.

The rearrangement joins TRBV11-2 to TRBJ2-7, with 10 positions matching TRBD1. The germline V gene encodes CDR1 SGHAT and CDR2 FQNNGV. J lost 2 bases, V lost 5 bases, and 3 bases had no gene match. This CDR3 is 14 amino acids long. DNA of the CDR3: TGTGCCAGCAGCATCGGACAGGGGGCCTACGAGCAGTACTTC. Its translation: CASSIGQGAYEQYF. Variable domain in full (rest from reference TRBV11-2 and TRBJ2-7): EAGVAQSPRYKIIEKRQSVAFWCNPISGHATLYWYQQILGQGPKLLIQFQNNGVVDDSQLPKDRFSAERLKGVDSTLKIQPAKLEDSAVYLCASSIGQGAYEQYFGPGTRLTVT.

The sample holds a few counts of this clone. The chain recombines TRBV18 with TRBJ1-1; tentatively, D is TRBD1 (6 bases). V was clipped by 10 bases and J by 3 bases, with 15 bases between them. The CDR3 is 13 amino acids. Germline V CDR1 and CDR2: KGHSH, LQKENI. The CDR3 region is CATQTGRDTEAFF. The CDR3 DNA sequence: TGTGCCACCCAAACAGGGAGGGACACTGAAGCTTTCTTT.

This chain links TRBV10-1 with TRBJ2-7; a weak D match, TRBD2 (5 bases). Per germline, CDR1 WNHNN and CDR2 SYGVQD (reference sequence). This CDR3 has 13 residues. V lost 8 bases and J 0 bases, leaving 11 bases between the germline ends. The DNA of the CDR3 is TGCGCCAGCTCTCCCGGGGACTCCTACGAGCAGTACTTC. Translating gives CASSPGDSYEQYF.

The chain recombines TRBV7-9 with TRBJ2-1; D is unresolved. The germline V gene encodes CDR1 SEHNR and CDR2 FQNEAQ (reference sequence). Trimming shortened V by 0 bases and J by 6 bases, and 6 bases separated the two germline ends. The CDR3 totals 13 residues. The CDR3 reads CASSLAVVNEQFF. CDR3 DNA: TGTGCCAGCAGCTTAGCGGTGGTCAATGAGCAGTTCTTC.

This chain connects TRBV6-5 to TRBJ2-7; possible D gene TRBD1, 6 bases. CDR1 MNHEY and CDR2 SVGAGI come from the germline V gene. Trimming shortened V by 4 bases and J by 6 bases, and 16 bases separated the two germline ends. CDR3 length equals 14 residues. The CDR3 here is CASSLSRGPSEQYF. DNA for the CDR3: TGTGCCAGCAGTTTATCCAGGGGACCCTCCGAGCAGTACTTC.

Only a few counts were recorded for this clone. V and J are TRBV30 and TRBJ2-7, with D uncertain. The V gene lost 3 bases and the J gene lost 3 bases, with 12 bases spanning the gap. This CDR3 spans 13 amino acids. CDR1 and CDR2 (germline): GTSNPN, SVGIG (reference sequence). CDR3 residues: CAWSSYGFYEQYF. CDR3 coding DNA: TGTGCCTGGAGCTCATATGGGTTCTACGAGCAGTACTTC.

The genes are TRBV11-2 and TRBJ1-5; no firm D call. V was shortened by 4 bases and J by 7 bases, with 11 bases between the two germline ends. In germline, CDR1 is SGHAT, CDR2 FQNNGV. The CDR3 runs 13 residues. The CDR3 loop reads CASSSRPDQPQHF. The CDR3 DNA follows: TGTGCCAGCAGCTCGCGACCGGACCAGCCCCAGCATTTT.

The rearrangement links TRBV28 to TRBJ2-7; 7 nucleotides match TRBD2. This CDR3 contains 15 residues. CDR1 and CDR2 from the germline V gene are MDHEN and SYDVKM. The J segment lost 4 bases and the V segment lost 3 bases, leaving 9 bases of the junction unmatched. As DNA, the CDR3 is TGTGCCAGCAGTTTTTTAGCGGGTGGACGGTACGAGCAGTACTTC. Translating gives CASSFLAGGRYEQYF.

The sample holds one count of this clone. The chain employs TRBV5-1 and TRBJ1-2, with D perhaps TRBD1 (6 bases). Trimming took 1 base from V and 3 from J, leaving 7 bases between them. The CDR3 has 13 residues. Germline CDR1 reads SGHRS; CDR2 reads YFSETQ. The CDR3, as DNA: TGCGCCAGCAGCTTGTCAGGGGACTATGGCTACACCTTC. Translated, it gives CASSLSGDYGYTF.

CDR3 residues: CASSLEHTGELFF. CDR3 coding DNA: TGCGCCAGCAGCCTGGAGCACACCGGGGAGCTGTTTTTT. The chain couples TRBV5-1 to TRBJ2-2; D not resolved. Germline CDR1 is SGHRS and CDR2 is YFSETQ. The CDR3 covers 13 residues. V was cut by 4 bases and J by 3 bases, with 7 bases left in between.

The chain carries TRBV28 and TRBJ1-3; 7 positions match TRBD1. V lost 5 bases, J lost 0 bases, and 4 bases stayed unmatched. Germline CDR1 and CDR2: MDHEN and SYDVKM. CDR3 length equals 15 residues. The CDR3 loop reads CASSGAGGSGNTIYF. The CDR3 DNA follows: TGTGCCAGCAGTGGGGCAGGGGGCTCTGGAAACACCATATATTTT. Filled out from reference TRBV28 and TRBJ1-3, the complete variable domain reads DVKVTQSSRYLVKRTGEKVFLECVQDMDHENMFWYRQDPGLGLRLIYFSYDVKMKEKGDIPEGYSVSREKKERFSLILESASTNQTSMYLCASSGAGGSGNTIYFGEGSWLTVV.

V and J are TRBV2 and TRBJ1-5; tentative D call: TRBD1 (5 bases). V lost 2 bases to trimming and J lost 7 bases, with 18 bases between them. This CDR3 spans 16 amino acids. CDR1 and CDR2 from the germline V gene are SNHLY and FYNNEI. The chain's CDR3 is CASSERSGLVGQPQHF. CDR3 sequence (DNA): TGTGCCAGCAGTGAACGTTCAGGGCTGGTCGGGCAGCCCCAGCATTTT.

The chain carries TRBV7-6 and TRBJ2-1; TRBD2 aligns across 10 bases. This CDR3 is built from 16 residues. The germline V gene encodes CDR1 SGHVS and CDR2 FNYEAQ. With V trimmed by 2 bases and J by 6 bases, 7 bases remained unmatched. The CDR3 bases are TGTGCCAGCAGCTTAAGGTCTAGCGGGAGCTTCAATGAGCAGTTCTTC. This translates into CASSLRSSGSFNEQFF.

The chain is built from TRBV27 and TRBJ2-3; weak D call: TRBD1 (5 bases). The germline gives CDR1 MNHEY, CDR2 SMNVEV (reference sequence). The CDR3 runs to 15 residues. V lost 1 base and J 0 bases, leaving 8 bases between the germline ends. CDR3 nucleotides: TGTGCCAGCAGTTTATGGCAGGGTAGCACAGATACGCAGTATTTT. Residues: CASSLWQGSTDTQYF.

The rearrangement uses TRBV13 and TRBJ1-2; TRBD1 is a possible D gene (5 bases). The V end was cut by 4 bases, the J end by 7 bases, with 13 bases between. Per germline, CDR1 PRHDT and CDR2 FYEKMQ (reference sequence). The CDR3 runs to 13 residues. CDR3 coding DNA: TGTGCCAGCAGCTCCCCCCGGAGGGGTGGCTACACCTTC. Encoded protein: CASSSPRRGGYTF.

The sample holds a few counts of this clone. CDR3 nucleotide sequence: TGTGCCAGCAGCTTAGATGGGGGCCGGGTAAACTATGGCTACACCTTC. Its translation is CASSLDGGRVNYGYTF. The chain recombines TRBV7-2 with TRBJ1-2, with D perhaps TRBD1 (6 bases). In germline, CDR1 is SGHTA, CDR2 FQGNSA. The CDR3 length is 16 residues. Trimming left V 1 base short and J 2 bases short, with 14 bases between.

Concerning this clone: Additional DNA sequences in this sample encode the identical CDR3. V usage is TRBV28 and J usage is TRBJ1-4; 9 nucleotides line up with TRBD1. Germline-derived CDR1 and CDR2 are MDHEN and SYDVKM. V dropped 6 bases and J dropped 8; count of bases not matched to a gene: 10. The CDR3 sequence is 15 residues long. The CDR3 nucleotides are TGTGCCAGCAGCTCACCGGGACAGGGTCGGGAAAAACTGTTTTTT. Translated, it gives CASSSPGQGREKLFF.

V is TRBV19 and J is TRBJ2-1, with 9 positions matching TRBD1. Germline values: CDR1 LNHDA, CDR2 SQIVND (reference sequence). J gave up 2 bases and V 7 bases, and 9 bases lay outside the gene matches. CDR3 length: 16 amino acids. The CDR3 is CASTYGWTGAYNEQFF. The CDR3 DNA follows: TGTGCCAGTACCTACGGTTGGACAGGGGCCTACAATGAGCAGTTCTTC.

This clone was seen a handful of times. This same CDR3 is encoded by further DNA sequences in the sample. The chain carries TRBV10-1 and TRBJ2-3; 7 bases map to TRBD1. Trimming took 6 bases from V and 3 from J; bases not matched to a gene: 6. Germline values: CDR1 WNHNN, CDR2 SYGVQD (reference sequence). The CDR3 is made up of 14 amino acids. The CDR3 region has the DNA TGCGCCAGCAGCGACAGGGTGGGAACAGATACGCAGTATTTT. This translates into CASSDRVGTDTQYF.